This T cell receptor (beta chain) emerged from a study of control samples from healthy donors and cancer patients. CDR1 and CDR2 from the germline V gene are SGHDT and YYEEEE. The CDR3 sequence is 14 residues long. The J segment lost 5 bases and the V segment lost 6 bases, leaving 7 bases of the junction unmatched. TCRdb's copy holds only in-frame clones and misses some; the assay was immunoSEQ multiplex PCR. The table records some 100,000 clones, approximately 84% of them present only once. The chain links TRBV5-6 to TRBJ1-4; TRBD1 agrees at 7 bases. The material sequenced was blood. The origin of this receptor is a woman in her forties or fifties in good health. As DNA, the CDR3 is TGTGCCAGCATCCCGGACAGGATGAATGAAAAACTGTTTTTT. Protein sequence: CASIPDRMNEKLFF.